This T cell receptor beta chain was recovered during a study of tumor-infiltrating lymphocytes in primary liver carcinoma. Study background: Subjects consisted of male and female patients aged 30 to 69 years.

Whole-study findings and limits: It was tumor-adjacent and tumor-blood pairs that overlapped less than tumor region pairs did.

The CDR3 is 16 residues long. CDR1 and CDR2 from the germline V gene are SGHAT and FQNNGV. About this clonotype: Its antigen is unidentified.

The template, 500 ng total RNA, yielded TCR beta cDNA made with a constant-region primer. Libraries for TCR beta were built through three nested multiplex PCR rounds, which together made up a slightly modified ARM-PCR procedure. It was with TRBV1-TRBV30 forward primers and a C-beta reverse primer that the first two PCR rounds were run, at about 10 cycles each. TCRdb re-derived calls from the multiplex PCR reads in MiXCR, one entry per CDR3 protein. The table lists some 51,000 distinct CDR3 sequences, 60% to 75% of them singletons. Co-extracted RNA and DNA came from approximately 20-30 mg of unsorted bulk tissue. Patients underwent resection of primary liver carcinoma.

The sample taken for sequencing was liver tumor tissue from sampling region 3. Regarding subset: tumor region T3, left-lateral pole. This chain joins TRBV11-2 and TRBJ2-2; tentatively, D is TRBD2 (6 bases). This TCR was sampled from a middle-aged man with primary liver carcinoma and hepatitis B virus infection. The CDR3 sequence is CVGSLVALAGTGELFF. CDR3 DNA sequence: TGTGTCGGGAGCTTAGTGGCGCTAGCAGGAACCGGGGAGCTGTTTTTT.